Listed here are 14 T cell receptor beta chains from one sample, sequenced in a study of blood T cell repertoires in COVID-19. Sequencing used immunoSEQ multiplex PCR; TCRdb keeps in-frame clones, though not all of them. The top ten clones hold 1% to 1.5% of a sample with 290,000 or so clones, roughly 86% of them seen once. Sample: peripheral blood. The receptors originated from a man between 65 and 79 years old with acute or convalescent COVID-19.

V gene TRBV5-6 combines with J gene TRBJ1-5; 11 nucleotides agree with TRBD1. Germline loops: CDR1 SGHDT, CDR2 YYEEEE. With 3 bases clipped from V and 5 bases from J, the junction kept 7 bases outside the gene matches. This CDR3 spans 16 amino acids. The CDR3 loop is CASSSRDRGEYQPQHF. CDR3 nucleotides: TGTGCCAGCAGCTCTCGGGACAGGGGGGAATATCAGCCCCAGCATTTT.

The CDR3 nucleotides are TGTGCCAGCAGTTACCTGGGACTAGCGGGGGGTCGAGAGACCCAGTACTTC. Protein sequence: CASSYLGLAGGRETQYF. The chain joins TRBV6-2 or TRBV6-3 to TRBJ2-5; TRBD2 agrees at 15 bases. Losses at the gene ends were 2 bases for V and 4 bases for J; bases not matched to a gene: 5. The CDR3 runs to 17 residues. The germline V gene has CDR1 MNHEY and CDR2 SVGEGT.

This clone has only one observation. The chain joins TRBV14 to TRBJ2-5, with D possibly matching TRBD1 (5 bases). The CDR3 sequence is 13 residues long. V was cut by 1 base and J by 4 bases, with 7 bases left in between. CDR1 is SGHDN, CDR2 FVKESK, per germline. CDR3 sequence reads: CASSQVGVETQYF. Written as DNA, the CDR3 is TGTGCCAGCAGCCAAGTAGGGGTAGAGACCCAGTACTTC.

The chain recombines TRBV29-1 with TRBJ1-4; D is undetermined. CDR3 length: 13 residues. Trimming left V 2 bases short and J 8 bases short, with 12 bases between. Germline CDR1 SQVTM, CDR2 ANQGSEA. This CDR3 reads CSVESAGGEKLFF. The CDR3 DNA is TGCAGCGTTGAATCGGCGGGCGGCGAAAAACTGTTTTTT.

This clone was counted once. This chain joins TRBV7-2 and TRBJ2-3, with D possibly TRBD2 on 5 matching bases. CDR3 length: 14 amino acids. V lost 0 bases, J lost 4 bases, and 8 bases lay in between. Germline lookup yields CDR1 SGHTA and CDR2 FQGNSA. CDR3 coding DNA: TGTGCCAGCAGCTTAGCGAGGGTCGCAGATACGCAGTATTTT. Translating gives CASSLARVADTQYF.

V is TRBV5-4 and J is TRBJ1-1; 7 bases align to TRBD1. The CDR3 totals 15 residues. The V and J ends lost 4 bases and 3 bases, in that order; junction bases with no gene match: 9. In germline, CDR1 is SGHNT, CDR2 YYREEE (reference sequence). CDR3 in amino acids: CASSRRTGTYTEAFF. DNA of the CDR3: TGTGCCAGCAGCCGTCGGACAGGTACCTACACTGAAGCTTTCTTT. Looking up the rest from reference TRBV5-4 and TRBJ1-1 gives the full variable domain: ETGVTQSPTHLIKTRGQQVTLRCSSQSGHNTVSWYQQALGQGPQFIFQYYREEENGRGNFPPRFSGLQFPNYSSELNVNALELDDSALYLCASSRRTGTYTEAFFGQGTRLTVV.

Concerning this clone itself: Other DNA variants within this sample encode the same CDR3. The V and J genes are TRBV29-1 and TRBJ1-4, with 7 bases fitting TRBD1. Germline V gene lookup returns CDR1 SQVTM and CDR2 ANQGSEA. The CDR3 runs to 13 residues. Trimming took 5 bases from V and 8 from J; bases not matched to a gene: 8. CDR3: CSVQKGADEKLFF. Written as DNA, the CDR3 is TGCAGCGTTCAGAAGGGGGCGGACGAAAAACTGTTTTTT. Variable domain in full (rest from reference TRBV29-1 and TRBJ1-4): SAVISQKPSRDICQRGTSLTIQCQVDSQVTMMFWYRQQPGQSLTLIATANQGSEATYESGFVIDKFPISRPNLTFSTLTVSNMSPEDSSIYLCSVQKGADEKLFFGSGTQLSVL.

In its sample, this clone was seen once. The chain employs TRBV18 and TRBJ2-1; a weak D match, TRBD1 (6 bases). Trimming pared 3 bases from V and 2 bases from J, leaving 14 bases between. CDR3 length: 16 amino acids. Germline V lookup: CDR1 KGHSH, CDR2 LQKENI. This chain's CDR3 is CASSPLGQPTYNEQFF. The CDR3 DNA reads TGTGCCAGCTCACCGCTTGGACAGCCGACCTACAATGAGCAGTTCTTC. Combining the CDR3 with reference TRBV18 and TRBJ2-1 gives the whole variable domain NAGVMQNPRHLVRRRGQEARLRCSPMKGHSHVYWYRQLPEEGLKFMVYLQKENIIDESGMPKERFSAEFPKEGPSILRIQQVVRGDSAAYFCASSPLGQPTYNEQFFGPGTRLTVL.

This chain connects TRBV27 to TRBJ2-1; D is possibly TRBD1 (6 bases). The CDR3 spans 13 residues. Germline V gene sequence: CDR1 MNHEY, CDR2 SMNVEV (reference sequence). V lost 3 bases and J lost 9, with 12 bases in between. This CDR3 reads CASSFSGAIEQFF. CDR3 DNA: TGTGCCAGCAGTTTCTCAGGGGCCATTGAGCAGTTCTTC.

The rearrangement joins TRBV20-1 to TRBJ2-3; D may be TRBD2 (5 bases). Deletions cut 3 bases from V and 2 bases from J, with 9 bases between. CDR3 length: 13 amino acids. CDR1 is DFQATT, CDR2 SNEGSKA, per germline (reference sequence). CDR3 nucleotides: TGCAGTGCTAGTACGGGAAACACAGATACGCAGTATTTT. Translation gives CSASTGNTDTQYF.

This clone was observed a few times. The CDR3 reads CASSMRQGSGNEQFF. The CDR3 DNA sequence: TGTGCCAGCAGTATGCGACAGGGGTCGGGGAATGAGCAGTTCTTC. V is TRBV28 and J is TRBJ2-1; 8 nucleotides agree with TRBD1. The CDR3 has 15 amino acids. Per the germline V gene, CDR1 is MDHEN and CDR2 is SYDVKM. The V and J ends lost 5 bases and 7 bases, in that order; junction bases with no gene match: 10.

V usage is TRBV6-5 and J usage is TRBJ2-3; D gene uncertain. Germline assignment: CDR1 MNHEY and CDR2 SVGAGI. The V and J ends lost 6 bases and 4 bases respectively, with 11 bases between them. The length of the CDR3 is 13 residues. CDR3 loop: CASSSAAPDTQYF. CDR3 sequence (DNA): TGTGCCAGCAGCTCGGCGGCCCCAGATACGCAGTATTTT.

The chain carries TRBV24-1 and TRBJ2-3, with TRBD1 identical over 8 bases. CDR3 length equals 17 residues. CDR1 is KGHDR, CDR2 SFDVKD, per germline. V shed 2 bases, J shed 1 base, and the junction held 7 bases outside the gene matches. CDR3 sequence: CATSDSLGQGGTDTQYF. CDR3 coding DNA: TGTGCCACCAGTGATTCCCTTGGACAGGGCGGCACAGATACGCAGTATTTT.

V is TRBV6-5 and J is TRBJ2-6; 7 bases match TRBD1. Germline V lookup: CDR1 MNHEY, CDR2 SVGAGI. CDR3 size: 15 residues. Trimming took 10 bases from V and 3 from J; bases not matched to a gene: 9. CDR3 DNA sequence: TGTGCCACCGACAGGGCCAGAGATGGGGCCAACGTCCTGACTTTC. Translation: CATDRARDGANVLTF.